This is a list of T cell receptor beta chains from one sample in a study of identical twins. TCRdb fed the 5' RACE reads into MiXCR, producing one record per CDR3 protein. The sample includes 200,000 to 250,000 distinct CDR3 sequences, roughly 13% of them seen just once. Separately, the same data were catalogued under a study of yellow fever vaccine responses in identical twins.

The sequencing input was memory (CD45RO+) T cells sorted from blood. The receptors were gathered from a woman younger than 30 in good health. Both conserved end residues are part of each CDR3. The D gene is left open where the match is weak. Only part of the rows carry a size: once, few, many, or a class if the clone is expanded.

TRBD1,TRBJ2-7,TRBV20-1,-,TGCAGTGCCCAAACGGGGACAGGGGGCTACGAGCAGTACTTC,CSAQTGTGGYEQYF
-,TRBJ2-7,TRBV2,many,TGTGCCAGCAGTGCCATTAGGGAGCAGTACTTC,CASSAIREQYF
-,TRBJ2-7,TRBV6-2/TRBV6-3,many,TGTGCCAGCAGTTACTCCACGGCAGGGAACTACGAGCAGTACTTC,CASSYSTAGNYEQYF
-,TRBJ1-2,TRBV7-2,many,TGTGCCAGCAGCTTAGCCATCCCACCTCCTTACTATGGCTACACCTTC,CASSLAIPPPYYGYTF
TRBD2,TRBJ2-1,TRBV7-2,-,TGTGCCAGCAGCTCCGAATGGACTAGCGGAGACAATGAGCAGTTCTTC,CASSSEWTSGDNEQFF
-,TRBJ2-5,TRBV7-3,-,TGTGCCAGCAGCCCCCGGGGGACTTCACTTGCAGAGACCCAGTACTTC,CASSPRGTSLAETQYF
-,TRBJ2-1,TRBV12-3/TRBV12-4,many,TGTGCCAGCAGTTTTTACGGGGGACGCAATGAGCAGTTCTTC,CASSFYGGRNEQFF
-,TRBJ2-7,TRBV4-3,-,TGCGCCAGCAGCCAAGGGGACGGCTACGAGCAGTACTTC,CASSQGDGYEQYF
TRBD1,TRBJ2-6,TRBV6-5,-,TGTGCCAGCAGTTACTACGGGACAGGGATCTCTGGGGCCAACGTCCTGACTTTC,CASSYYGTGISGANVLTF
-,TRBJ2-7,TRBV5-6,-,TGTGCCAGCACCCCTAACGGGAGAGCCGGGGAGCAGTACTTC,CASTPNGRAGEQYF
-,TRBJ1-2,TRBV20-1,-,TGCAGTGCTTTGGACAGCTATGGCTACACCTTC,CSALDSYGYTF
-,TRBJ2-1,TRBV20-1,-,TGCAGTGCTAGAGGCCGGGTTGAGCAGTTCTTC,CSARGRVEQFF
-,TRBJ2-3,TRBV5-5,-,TGTGCCAGCAGCCAAAACGGCAGGGGAACAGATACGCAGTATTTT,CASSQNGRGTDTQYF
TRBD1,TRBJ2-6,TRBV20-1,-,TGCAGTGCGGGAGACAGGGGCTCTGGGGCCAACGTCCTGACTTTC,CSAGDRGSGANVLTF
-,TRBJ2-1,TRBV2,few,TGTGCCAGCAGCCAGATTACGGAGCAGTTCTTC,CASSQITEQFF
TRBD1,TRBJ2-7,TRBV20-1,-,TGCAGTGCGGGGACAGGGAAAAACGAGCAGTACTTC,CSAGTGKNEQYF
TRBD1,TRBJ1-3,TRBV29-1,few,TGCAGCGTAATGACTACCGGGACAGGGCTTGGAAACACCATATATTTT,CSVMTTGTGLGNTIYF
-,TRBJ2-2,TRBV6-5,few,TGTGCCAGCAGTTACTCGGGGCCAGTTTCCCTCCTTGTGGAGCTGTTTTTT,CASSYSGPVSLLVELFF
-,TRBJ2-2,TRBV20-1,-,TGCAGTGCCCAGCGAAGGCGGAACACCGGGGAGCTGTTTTTT,CSAQRRRNTGELFF